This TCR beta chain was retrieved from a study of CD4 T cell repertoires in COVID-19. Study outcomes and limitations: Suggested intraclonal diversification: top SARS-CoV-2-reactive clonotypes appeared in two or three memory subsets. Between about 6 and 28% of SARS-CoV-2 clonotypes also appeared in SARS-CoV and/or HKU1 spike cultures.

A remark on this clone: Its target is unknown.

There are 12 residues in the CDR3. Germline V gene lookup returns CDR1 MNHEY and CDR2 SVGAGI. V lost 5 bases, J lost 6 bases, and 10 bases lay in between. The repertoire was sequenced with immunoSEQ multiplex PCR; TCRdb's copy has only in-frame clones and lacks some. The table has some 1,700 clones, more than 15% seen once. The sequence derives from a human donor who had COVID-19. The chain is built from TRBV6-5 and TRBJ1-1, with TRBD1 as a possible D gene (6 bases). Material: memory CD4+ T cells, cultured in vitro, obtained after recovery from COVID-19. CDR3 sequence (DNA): TGTGCCAGCAGTCCCAGGGGCTCTGAAGCTTTCTTT. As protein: CASSPRGSEAFF.